This is a list of T cell receptor beta chains from one sample in a study of molecular identifiers for immune sequencing clone quantification. TCRdb re-analysed the PCR reads in MiXCR, keeping a single row per CDR3 protein. The table includes about 640,000 distinct CDR3 sequences, just under 20% detected once. Sequenced input: naive CD8+ T cells from blood, with Jurkat cell RNA spiked in. These receptors were collected from a human donor in good health. Some libraries in this study had Jurkat cell RNA spiked in. Each CDR3 is given with its conserved first and last residue. Each record gives: V gene, D gene, J gene, clone size, CDR3 protein, CDR3 DNA. A D gene is named only where the DNA matches it firmly. Size is stated for part of the rows, as once, few or many counts, or as a class when the clone is expanded.

TRBV19	.	TRBJ2-2	.	CASSITAGELFF	TGTGCCAGTAGTATTACTGCCGGGGAGCTGTTTTTT
TRBV4-1	TRBD2	TRBJ2-1	many	CASSQDPLASYNEQFF	TGCGCCAGCAGCCAAGATCCACTAGCGTCCTACAATGAGCAGTTCTTC
TRBV6-5	.	TRBJ2-7	.	CASSSFRGAKEEQYF	TGTGCCAGCAGTTCTTTCAGGGGGGCGAAGGAAGAGCAGTACTTC
TRBV12-3/TRBV12-4	.	TRBJ2-2	.	CASSPLGLSGELLF	TGTGCCAGCAGTCCGCTGGGACTTTCCGGGGAGCTGCTTTTT
TRBV7-2	TRBD1	TRBJ1-4	many	CASRQGQASTNEKLFF	TGTGCCAGCAGACAGGGACAGGCTTCAACTAATGAAAAACTGTTTTTT
TRBV2	.	TRBJ1-1	many	CASREGDSLNTEAFF	TGTGCCAGCAGAGAAGGTGACAGCCTGAACACTGAAGCTTTCTTT
TRBV18	TRBD1	TRBJ2-5	many	CASSHEPRGTGVYEETQYF	TGTGCCAGCTCCCACGAACCAAGGGGGACAGGGGTCTATGAAGAGACCCAGTACTTC
TRBV15	TRBD1	TRBJ2-4	many	CATSSVPKGQGRDIQYF	TGTGCCACCAGCAGTGTACCGAAGGGACAGGGAAGGGACATTCAGTACTTC
TRBV7-9	.	TRBJ1-6	.	CASSPLRGNSSPLHF	TGTGCCAGCAGCCCGTTACGGGGGAACAGTTCACCCCTCCACTTT
TRBV12-3/TRBV12-4	.	TRBJ2-7	many	CASSLAPPRSYEQYF	TGTGCCAGCAGTTTAGCGCCCCCCCGATCCTACGAGCAGTACTTC
TRBV30	TRBD2	TRBJ2-7	.	CAWSVSLAGALEQYF	TGTGCCTGGAGTGTGAGTTTAGCGGGGGCCCTGGAGCAGTACTTC
TRBV2	TRBD1	TRBJ1-2	many	CASSGGQGYGYTF	TGTGCCAGCAGTGGGGGACAGGGGTATGGCTACACCTTC
TRBV7-3	.	TRBJ2-5	.	CASSPLEETQYF	TGTGCCAGCAGCCCGCTAGAGGAGACCCAGTACTTC
TRBV4-1	TRBD2	TRBJ2-3	many	CASSPGLAVSTDTQYF	TGCGCCAGCAGCCCGGGACTAGCGGTTAGCACAGATACGCAGTATTTT
TRBV19	TRBD2	TRBJ2-4	.	CASSMGGALDIQNF	TGTGCCAGTAGTATGGGAGGGGCCCTGGACATTCAGAACTTC
TRBV5-1	TRBD2	TRBJ2-7	few	CASSLSSFSGNTYEQYF	TGCGCCAGCAGCTTGAGTTCCTTTAGCGGGAACACCTACGAGCAGTACTTC
TRBV20-1	TRBD1	TRBJ2-7	many	CSARPGTGTLYEQYF	TGCAGTGCTAGGCCCGGGACAGGGACCCTGTACGAGCAGTACTTC
TRBV30	.	TRBJ2-3	many	CAWNSGSSYTDTQYF	TGTGCCTGGAATTCCGGGTCCTCCTACACAGATACGCAGTATTTT
TRBV20-1	TRBD2	TRBJ2-5	many	CSARDYGTSDETQYF	TGCAGTGCTAGAGATTACGGGACTAGCGACGAGACCCAGTACTTC
TRBV30	.	TRBJ2-7	.	CAWSPVSAYEQYF	TGTGCCTGGAGTCCTGTTTCGGCCTACGAGCAGTACTTC
TRBV2	.	TRBJ2-7	.	CASAAVTYEHYF	TGTGCCAGCGCGGCCGTAACCTACGAGCACTACTTC
TRBV30	.	TRBJ2-2	.	CAWSVLARGTGELFF	TGTGCCTGGAGTGTGTTAGCGCGTGGCACCGGGGAGCTGTTTTTT
TRBV2	TRBD2	TRBJ2-3	many	CASSEGLSGGDTQYF	TGTGCCAGCAGTGAAGGTCTAAGCGGGGGAGATACGCAGTATTTT
TRBV12-3/TRBV12-4	.	TRBJ1-1	.	CASSLSFNTEAFF	TGTGCCAGCAGTTTAAGTTTTAACACTGAAGCTTTCTTT
TRBV12-3/TRBV12-4	TRBD2	TRBJ2-7	.	CASTPGWAGGLTYEQYF	TGTGCCAGCACTCCAGGTTGGGCGGGGGGACTGACCTACGAGCAGTACTTC
TRBV6-2/TRBV6-3	TRBD1	TRBJ1-1	many	CASRAGQPNTEAFF	TGTGCCAGCAGGGCGGGACAGCCGAACACTGAAGCTTTCTTT
TRBV7-9	TRBD2	TRBJ2-7	.	CASSPLTSGVYEQYF	TGTGCCAGCAGCCCCTTGACTAGCGGAGTCTACGAGCAGTACTTC
TRBV7-9	.	TRBJ1-6	many	CASSYQSSYNSPLHF	TGTGCCAGCAGCTACCAAAGCTCCTATAATTCACCCCTCCACTTT
TRBV4-3	TRBD1	TRBJ2-5	many	CASSPIEGQRGETQYF	TGCGCCAGCAGCCCGATTGAGGGACAGAGGGGAGAGACCCAGTACTTC